Sequencing of this T cell receptor beta chain was carried out in a study of T cells in women clearing cervical HPV infection (dated by TCRdb to the late 2010s). Background on the whole study: The cases were roughly 25 women with histologically confirmed HPV16-related CIN3 or worse, and 2 of these cases were invasive cancers. The controls were over 20 women whose single incident HPV16 infection cleared within 12 months with no development of precancer or cancer. Blood from cases was collected at the visit at which the lesion was first identified, whereas blood from controls was collected once infection was no longer detected. Among cases, blood sampling came a median of approximately 150 days after lesion detection, with an interquartile range of about 80 to 230 days. Because only a few women had HLA typing data, the possibility that HLA type acted as a confounder could not be ruled out. Nested within Costa Rica's Guanacaste HPV Natural History Study, an exploratory proof-of-principle case-control study compared TCR repertoires across cervical HPV16 outcomes. Cases and controls were matched on year of sample collection and on age within five years. Cases had a median age of 34 years and controls had a median age of approximately 40, with no significant differences in baseline characteristics. In the parent cohort, some 10,000 women aged 18 or older were enrolled in Guanacaste, Costa Rica, during about 1993 to 1994 and were followed for less than 8 years. Quality controls consisted of five blinded duplicates per group, for a total of about 60 samples made up of 50 participants and some 10 replicates.

Every participant had a single incident cervical HPV16 infection, and women with prevalent HPV16 infections were excluded. Cervical HPV DNA was detected with MY09/MY11 PCR, and genotyping was done with dot-blot hybridization. Fifteen mL of heparinized blood was centrifuged, after which the buffy coat was aliquoted, frozen at -30 degrees C, and then stored at -80 degrees C. Genomic DNA was extracted from buffy coat specimens using QIAGEN kits. V drops 0 bases and J drops 5 bases, leaving 12 bases in between. Based on the germline V gene, the CDR1 and CDR2 sequences are SGHRS and YFSETQ. The CDR3 measures 16 amino acids from cysteine to phenylalanine. The 39 bases shown cover part of the CDR3, and their frame starts at base 1. What the authors observed across the whole study: Because of the cross-sectional design, the study could not determine whether the associations came before infection or resulted from infection, and neither effector/memory subsets nor HPV-specific T cells were isolated. Because the number of T cells per sample was unknown, the richness differences could reflect varying T-cell content rather than repertoire biology. Cases were distinguished from controls with an estimated AUC of roughly 0.81 by random forest classifiers combining richness and V gene abundances. TRBV6-7 relative abundance was lower in cases than in controls (around 0.11% versus 0.16%; Bonferroni P = 0.0008). Significantly higher TCR repertoire richness was observed in CIN3+ cases than in controls across sequencing depths, whereas no difference in evenness was found.

TCR beta CDR3 regions were amplified by multiplex PCR from an average of roughly 1,200 ng genomic DNA per sample using the immunoSEQ assay. To correct primer bias, the assay used a complete synthetic TCR repertoire to set an amplification baseline. The amplicons were sequenced on the Illumina platform. For the original study's pipeline: Sequence errors were corrected by clustering with frequency ratios and a modified nearest-neighbor algorithm, and the sequences were then analyzed in the immunoSEQ Analyzer using IMGT gene definitions. At each rarefaction depth, TCR richness and evenness were averaged across 20 rarefaction repeats, and samples with fewer sequences than that depth were excluded. Wilcoxon rank sum tests with FDR correction were used to compare relative abundances of V, D and J genes between the groups. For the blinded duplicates, the intraclass correlation was roughly 96% for TCR richness and averaged roughly 79% across roughly 69 gene segments. TCRdb provides this immuneACCESS table in a form limited to in-frame rearrangements. Some clones are lacking; in checked studies, under half of them reflect an unresolved V gene, and why the rest are absent is not known. The V and J calls and clone size are taken from that table; D and trimming were inferred from the DNA. The sample table on file contains about 22,000 clones. More than 10% of the sample comes from the top ten.

In the case of this clone: It has no known antigen specificity. The CDR3 is cut off 3 residues early in the read; its end comes from the germline J gene.

Sequences were obtained from blood buffy coat. The sequence came from a woman between 18 and 70 years old with a cervical HPV16 infection that either progressed to CIN3+ or cleared (not recorded which). The chain was built from TRBV5-1 and TRBJ1-6; a weak D assignment points to TRBD1 (5 bases agree). The CDR3 protein is CASSLGQIRDNSPLHF. The covered CDR3 bases are TGCGCCAGCAGCTTGGGACAGATAAGAGATAATTCACCC.